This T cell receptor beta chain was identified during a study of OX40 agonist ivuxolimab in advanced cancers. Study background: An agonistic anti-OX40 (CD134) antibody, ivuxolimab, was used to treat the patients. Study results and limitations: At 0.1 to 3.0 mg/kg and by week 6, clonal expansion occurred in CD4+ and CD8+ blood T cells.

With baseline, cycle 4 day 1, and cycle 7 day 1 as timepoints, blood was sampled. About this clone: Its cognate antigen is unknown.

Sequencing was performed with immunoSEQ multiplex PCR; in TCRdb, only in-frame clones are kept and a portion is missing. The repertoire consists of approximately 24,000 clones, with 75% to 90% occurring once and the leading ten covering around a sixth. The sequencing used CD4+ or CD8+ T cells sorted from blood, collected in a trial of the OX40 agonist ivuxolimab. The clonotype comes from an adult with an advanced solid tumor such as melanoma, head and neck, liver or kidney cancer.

The CDR3 DNA reads TGTGCCAGCAGCTTAGACCCGAGCGGGAGCACCTACGAGCAGTACTTC. Translating gives CASSLDPSGSTYEQYF. The chain carries TRBV7-2 and TRBJ2-7, with 8 bases fitting TRBD2. V lost 1 base and J lost 2; bases outside the gene matches: 7. Germline CDR1 reads SGHTA; CDR2 reads FQGNSA. This CDR3 region has 16 residues.